This note documents a single TCR beta chain sequence. Sequencing was performed with immunoSEQ multiplex PCR; in TCRdb, only in-frame clones are kept and a portion is missing. This table holds roughly 90,000 clones, around 93% found once. With V trimmed by 3 bases and J by 4 bases, 6 bases remained unmatched. Germline CDR1 is MNHEY and CDR2 is SVGAGI. This CDR3 comprises 15 residues. The sample belongs to a study of T cell changes during pregnancy in multiple sclerosis. This clonotype was obtained from a female donor with multiple sclerosis, enrolled in a pregnancy study. The genes are TRBV6-5 and TRBJ2-1, with 7 bases lining up with TRBD2. Material: peripheral blood, obtained before pregnancy. The CDR3 nucleotides are TGTGCCAGCAGTTATAGGGCGGGAGTATACAATGAGCAGTTCTTC. Translated: CASSYRAGVYNEQFF.